This section outlines one TCR beta chain sequence together with its context. What it binds is unknown. The data are from a study of immune evolution from preneoplasia to lung adenocarcinoma. Histologic diagnosis was independently verified by two lung pathologists. Germline CDR1 is PRHDT and CDR2 is FYEKMQ (reference sequence). V was pared by 2 bases and J by 16 bases, with 18 bases between. The CDR3 extends over 13 amino acids. General observations from the study: Top clone frequencies peaked in normal lung, apparently declining through invasive adenocarcinoma. Later-stage lesions appeared to have more T cells, more diversity, less clonality.

The protocol was immunoSEQ multiplex PCR, while the TCRdb copy is restricted to in-frame clones and leaves out a portion. The table has roughly 5,000 clones, just over 75% seen once. The chain links TRBV13 to TRBJ2-1; D might be TRBD1 (5 bases). The receptor was isolated from a person aged 60-80 years with lung adenocarcinoma. The sequenced sample was FFPE adjacent normal lung tissue. This CDR3 reads CASSLNPSGQGFF. In nucleotides, the CDR3 is TGTGCCAGCAGCTTAAACCCCTCAGGGCAGGGCTTCTTC.